Each of the 6 T cell receptor beta chains below was sequenced from the same sample in a study of regulatory T cells in long-lasting Graves disease. CDR3-region Arm-PCR and iRepertoire HTBI primers produced the TCR beta libraries. TCRdb fed the multiplex PCR reads into MiXCR, producing one record per CDR3 protein. The table includes around 400,000 distinct CDR3 sequences, about 14% detected once. Time point here: newly diagnosed GD, antithyroid drugs for less than 3 months. From RNA extracted from PBMCs, the TCR library was made. The specimen comprised peripheral blood mononuclear cells (PBMCs), sampled at new diagnosis, from a patient treated with antithyroid drugs. These receptor sequences come from a female donor with Graves disease.

This clonotype has ten or more counts. The rearrangement links TRBV29-1 to TRBJ2-3; 7 bases agree with TRBD2. This CDR3 contains 16 residues. The germline CDR1 and CDR2 sequences are SQVTM and ANQGSEA. Losses at the gene ends were 3 bases for V and 0 bases for J; bases not matched to a gene: 9. CDR3 DNA: TGCAGCGTTGATTCGGGAGGCAAACTTAGCACAGATACGCAGTATTTT. This translates into CSVDSGGKLSTDTQYF.

CDR3 in DNA: TGTGCCTGGAGTGATCTAGCGGCACCACGGAACCAGCAGTACTTC. This translates into CAWSDLAAPRNQQYF. The chain combines TRBV30 with TRBJ2-7; 7 positions match TRBD2. The V gene's germline CDR1 is GTSNPN and CDR2 SVGIG (reference sequence). V shed 1 base and J 8 bases; nucleotides not matched to a gene: 14. The CDR3 loop spans 15 amino acids.

In this sample, this clonotype turned up many times. The chain is built from TRBV5-1 and TRBJ2-2; tentative D call: TRBD1 (6 bases). V lost 4 bases to trimming and J lost 2 bases, with 9 bases between them. Germline values: CDR1 SGHRS, CDR2 YFSETQ. There are 14 residues in the CDR3. CDR3 residues: CASSGGSNTGELFF. The CDR3 region has the DNA TGCGCCAGCAGCGGGGGCAGCAACACCGGGGAGCTGTTTTTT.

This clonotype has just a few counts. The chain combines TRBV12-3 or TRBV12-4 with TRBJ1-3; TRBD1 matches 8 bases. The trim removed 4 bases at V and 0 bases at J, leaving 2 bases unmatched. This CDR3 comprises 15 residues. This CDR3 is CASSWDRPSGNTIYF. The CDR3 DNA is TGTGCCAGCAGTTGGGACAGGCCCTCTGGAAACACCATATATTTT.

To note about this clonotype: With a much larger clone just one base away, this may be a read error. V and J are TRBV28 and TRBJ2-7; 9 nucleotides align to TRBD1. Germline V gives CDR1 MDHEN, CDR2 SYDVKM. After removal of 6 bases from V and 5 bases from J, the junction contained 8 bases not matched to a gene. The CDR3 contains 14 residues. CDR3 coding DNA: TGTGCCAGCAGCCATGTGGGACAGGGCAACGAGCAGTACTTC. This encodes CASSHVGQGNEQYF.

This clonotype was seen repeatedly, ten times or more. The rearrangement links TRBV6-2 or TRBV6-3 to TRBJ2-3, with a possible D match to TRBD2 (6 bases). Germline values: CDR1 MNHEY, CDR2 SVGEGT. The CDR3 spans 13 residues. V dropped 6 bases and J dropped 6 bases, with 13 bases sitting between them. CDR3 region: CASRAGASDTQYF. In nucleotides, the CDR3 is TGTGCCAGCAGAGCGGGTGCTTCGGATACGCAGTATTTT.